This T cell receptor beta chain appears in the sequencing data of a study of T cells after yellow fever vaccination. The overall study: Any fraction with a low cell number was prepared using SMART-Seq v4 Ultra Low Input.

UMIs and a universal primer site were added when TCR cDNA was made by 5'RACE template switching. TCRdb re-called the 5' RACE reads through MiXCR, storing one row per CDR3 protein. The repertoire holds about 400,000 distinct CDR3 sequences, with 11% as singletons. Worth noting for this clonotype: No antigen is known for it.

Study-level points and caveats: The CD4 compartment and the CD8 compartment contained a small share of clonotypes in common. Faster peaking, at day 5 versus 15, marked a secondary response that was weaker.

The CDR3 sequence is 14 residues long. Germline V lookup: CDR1 DFQATT, CDR2 SNEGSKA (reference sequence). V lost 0 bases, J lost 1 base, and 9 bases lay in between. This chain joins TRBV20-1 and TRBJ1-1; D unclear. The sequence was obtained from a young man who received the YFV17D yellow fever vaccine. The sample in question was PBMCs, obtained on the day of the first yellow fever vaccination. The CDR3 DNA sequence: TGCAGTGCTAGAGATCCTGGGCGGAACACTGAAGCTTTCTTT. It translates to CSARDPGRNTEAFF.